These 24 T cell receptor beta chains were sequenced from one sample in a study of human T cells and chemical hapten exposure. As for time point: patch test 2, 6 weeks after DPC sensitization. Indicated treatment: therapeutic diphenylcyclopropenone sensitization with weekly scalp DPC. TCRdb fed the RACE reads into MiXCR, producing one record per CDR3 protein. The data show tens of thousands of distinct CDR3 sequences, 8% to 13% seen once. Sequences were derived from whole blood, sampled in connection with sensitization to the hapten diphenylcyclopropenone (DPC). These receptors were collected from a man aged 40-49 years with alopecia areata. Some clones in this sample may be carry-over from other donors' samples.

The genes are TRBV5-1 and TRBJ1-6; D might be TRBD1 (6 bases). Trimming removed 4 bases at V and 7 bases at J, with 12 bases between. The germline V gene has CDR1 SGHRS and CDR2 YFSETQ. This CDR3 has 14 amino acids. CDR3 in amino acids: CASSQGDKNSPLHF. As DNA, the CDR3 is TGCGCCAGCAGCCAAGGGGACAAAAATTCACCCCTCCACTTT.

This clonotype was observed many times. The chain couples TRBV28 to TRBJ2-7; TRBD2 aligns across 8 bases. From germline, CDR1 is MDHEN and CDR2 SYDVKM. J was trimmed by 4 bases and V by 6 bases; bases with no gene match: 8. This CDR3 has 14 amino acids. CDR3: CASSSGTSRYEQYV. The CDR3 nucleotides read TGTGCCAGCAGCTCCGGGACTAGTAGGTACGAGCAGTACGTC.

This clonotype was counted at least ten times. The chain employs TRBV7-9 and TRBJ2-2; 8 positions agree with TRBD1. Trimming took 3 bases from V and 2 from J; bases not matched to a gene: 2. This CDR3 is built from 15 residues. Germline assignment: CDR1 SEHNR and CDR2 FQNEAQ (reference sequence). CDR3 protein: CASSFGQGNTGELFF. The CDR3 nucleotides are TGTGCCAGCAGCTTCGGACAGGGCAACACCGGGGAGCTGTTTTTT.

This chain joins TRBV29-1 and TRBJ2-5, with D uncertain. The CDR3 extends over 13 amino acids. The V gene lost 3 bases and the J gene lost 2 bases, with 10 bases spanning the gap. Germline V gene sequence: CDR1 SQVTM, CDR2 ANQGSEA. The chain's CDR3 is CSVDALGQETQYF. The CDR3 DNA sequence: TGCAGCGTTGACGCGTTAGGTCAAGAGACCCAGTACTTC.

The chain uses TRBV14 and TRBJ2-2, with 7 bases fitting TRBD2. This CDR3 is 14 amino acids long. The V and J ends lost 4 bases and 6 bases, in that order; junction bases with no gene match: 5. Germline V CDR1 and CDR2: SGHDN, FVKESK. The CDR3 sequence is CASSLQAGAGELFF. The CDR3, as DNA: TGTGCCAGCAGCCTACAGGCGGGGGCCGGGGAGCTGTTTTTT.

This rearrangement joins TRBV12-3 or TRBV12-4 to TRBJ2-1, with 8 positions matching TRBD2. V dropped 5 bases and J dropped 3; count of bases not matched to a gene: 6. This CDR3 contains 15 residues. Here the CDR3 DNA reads TGTGCCAGCAGTACCGGGACTAGATTCTACAATGAGCAGTTCTTC. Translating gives CASSTGTRFYNEQFF.

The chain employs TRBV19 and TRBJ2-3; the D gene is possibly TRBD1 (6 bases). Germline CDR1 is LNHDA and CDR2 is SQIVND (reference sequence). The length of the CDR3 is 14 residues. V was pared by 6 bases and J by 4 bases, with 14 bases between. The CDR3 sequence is CASRNQGSADTQYF. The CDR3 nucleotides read TGTGCCAGTAGAAACCAGGGGAGCGCAGATACGCAGTATTTT.

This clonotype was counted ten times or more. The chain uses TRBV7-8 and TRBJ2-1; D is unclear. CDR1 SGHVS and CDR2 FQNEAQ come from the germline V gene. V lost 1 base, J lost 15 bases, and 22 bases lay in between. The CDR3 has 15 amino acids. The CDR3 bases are TGTGCCAGCAGCTTAGATTTGGTGAGTACCACCGAACGGTTCTTC. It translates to CASSLDLVSTTERFF. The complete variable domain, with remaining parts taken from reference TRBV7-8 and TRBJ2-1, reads GAGVSQSPRYKVAKRGQDVALRCDPISGHVSLFWYQQALGQGPEFLTYFQNEAQLDKSGLPSDRFFAERPEGSVSTLKIQRTQQEDSAVYLCASSLDLVSTTERFFGPGTRLTVL.

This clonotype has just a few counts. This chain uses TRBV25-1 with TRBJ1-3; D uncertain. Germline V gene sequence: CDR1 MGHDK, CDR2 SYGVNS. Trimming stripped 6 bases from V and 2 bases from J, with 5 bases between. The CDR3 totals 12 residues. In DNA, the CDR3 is TGTGCCAGCAGCCTCGCTGGAAACACCATATATTTT. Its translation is CASSLAGNTIYF.

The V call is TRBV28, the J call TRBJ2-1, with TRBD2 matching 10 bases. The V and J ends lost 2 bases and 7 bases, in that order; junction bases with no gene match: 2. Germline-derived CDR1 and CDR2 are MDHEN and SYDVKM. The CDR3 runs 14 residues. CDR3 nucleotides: TGTGCCAGCAGTTTAATACTAGCGGGGAATGAGCAGTTCTTC. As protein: CASSLILAGNEQFF.

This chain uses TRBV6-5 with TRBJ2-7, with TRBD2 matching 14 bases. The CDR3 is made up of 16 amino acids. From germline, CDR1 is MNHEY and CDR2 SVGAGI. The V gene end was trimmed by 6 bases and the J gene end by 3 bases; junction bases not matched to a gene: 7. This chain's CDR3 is CASSRGTSGRVYEQYF. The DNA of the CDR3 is TGTGCCAGCAGCAGGGGGACTAGCGGGAGAGTCTACGAGCAGTACTTC.

CDR3 DNA: TGTGCCAGCAGCCCTCTACCAAACTCTGGGAGAAATGAGCAGTTCTTC. Protein: CASSPLPNSGRNEQFF. The rearrangement links TRBV2 to TRBJ2-1, with D possibly matching TRBD2 (5 bases). V dropped 6 bases and J dropped 7 bases, with 22 bases sitting between them. This CDR3 is 16 amino acids long. The germline V gene has CDR1 SNHLY and CDR2 FYNNEI.

Here the CDR3 reads CATKGAPAEAFF. In nucleotides, the CDR3 is TGTGCCACAAAAGGGGCGCCGGCTGAAGCTTTCTTT. J is TRBJ1-1 and V is TRBV6-2 or TRBV6-3, with a possible D match to TRBD1 (5 bases). V lost 10 bases to trimming and J lost 6 bases, with 15 bases between them. Germline V gives CDR1 MNHEY, CDR2 SVGEGT. The CDR3 spans 12 residues.

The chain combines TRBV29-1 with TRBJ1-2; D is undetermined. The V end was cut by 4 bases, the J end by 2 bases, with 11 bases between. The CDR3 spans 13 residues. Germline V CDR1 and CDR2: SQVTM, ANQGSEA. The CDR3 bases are TGCAGCGTTGTGGGTCAGAGGAACTATGGCTACACCTTC. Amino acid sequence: CSVVGQRNYGYTF. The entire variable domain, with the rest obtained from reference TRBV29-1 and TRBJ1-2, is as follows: SAVISQKPSRDICQRGTSLTIQCQVDSQVTMMFWYRQQPGQSLTLIATANQGSEATYESGFVIDKFPISRPNLTFSTLTVSNMSPEDSSIYLCSVVGQRNYGYTFGSGTRLTVV.

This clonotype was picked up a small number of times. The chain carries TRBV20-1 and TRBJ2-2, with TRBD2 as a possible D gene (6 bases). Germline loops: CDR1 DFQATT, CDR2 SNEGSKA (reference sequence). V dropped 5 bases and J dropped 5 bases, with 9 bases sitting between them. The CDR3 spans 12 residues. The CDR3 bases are TGCAGTGCTCCGCGGGAAACCGGGGAGCTGTTTTTT. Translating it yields CSAPRETGELFF.

For the CDR3, the DNA is TGCAGTGCGAATGAGGCCAGGGACTATAATTCACCCCTCCACTTT. This codes for CSANEARDYNSPLHF. The rearrangement links TRBV20-1 to TRBJ1-6, with a tentative D call TRBD1 (5 bases). Trimming took 6 bases from V and 3 from J, leaving 15 bases between them. This CDR3 is 15 amino acids long. CDR1 DFQATT and CDR2 SNEGSKA come from the germline V gene (reference sequence).

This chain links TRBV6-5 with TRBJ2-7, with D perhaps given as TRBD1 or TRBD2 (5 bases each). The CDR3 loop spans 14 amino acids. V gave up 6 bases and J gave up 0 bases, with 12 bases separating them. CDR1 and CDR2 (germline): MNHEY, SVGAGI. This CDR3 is CASRRGVYSYEQYV. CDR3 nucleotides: TGTGCCAGCAGACGGGGCGTCTACTCCTACGAGCAGTACGTC.

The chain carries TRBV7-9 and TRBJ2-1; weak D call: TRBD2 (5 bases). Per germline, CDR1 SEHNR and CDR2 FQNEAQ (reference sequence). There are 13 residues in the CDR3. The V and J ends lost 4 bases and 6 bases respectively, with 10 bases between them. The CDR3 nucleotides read TGTGCCAGCAGCTCGGCGGGTCCCAATGAGCAGTTCTTC. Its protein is CASSSAGPNEQFF.

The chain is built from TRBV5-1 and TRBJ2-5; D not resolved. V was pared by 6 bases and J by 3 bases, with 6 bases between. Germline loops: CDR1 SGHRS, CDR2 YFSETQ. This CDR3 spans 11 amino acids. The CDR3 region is CASTRKETQYF. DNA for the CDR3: TGCGCCAGCACCCGTAAAGAGACCCAGTACTTC.

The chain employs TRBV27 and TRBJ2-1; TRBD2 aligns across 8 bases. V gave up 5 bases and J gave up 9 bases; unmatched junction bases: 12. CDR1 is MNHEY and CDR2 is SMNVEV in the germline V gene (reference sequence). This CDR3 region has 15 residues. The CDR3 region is CASSPQAGVLGEQFF. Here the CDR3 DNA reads TGTGCCAGCAGTCCACAAGCGGGAGTGTTGGGTGAGCAGTTCTTC.

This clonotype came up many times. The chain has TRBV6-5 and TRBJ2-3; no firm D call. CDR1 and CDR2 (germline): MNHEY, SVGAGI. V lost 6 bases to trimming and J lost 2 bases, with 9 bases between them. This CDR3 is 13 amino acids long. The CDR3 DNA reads TGTGCCAGCAGACCCTCCAACACAGATACGCAGTATTTT. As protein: CASRPSNTDTQYF.

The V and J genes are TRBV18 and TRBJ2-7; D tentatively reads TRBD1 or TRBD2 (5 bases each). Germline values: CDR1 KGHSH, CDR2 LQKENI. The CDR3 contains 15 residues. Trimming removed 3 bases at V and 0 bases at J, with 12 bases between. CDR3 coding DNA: TGTGCCAGCTCACCCGGGACGGGCAGCTCCTACGAGCAGTACGTC. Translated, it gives CASSPGTGSSYEQYV.

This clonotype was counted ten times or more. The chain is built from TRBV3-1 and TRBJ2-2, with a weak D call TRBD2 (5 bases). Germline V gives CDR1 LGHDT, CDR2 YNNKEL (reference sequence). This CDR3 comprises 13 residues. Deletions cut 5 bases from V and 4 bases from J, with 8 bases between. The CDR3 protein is CASSLTSTGELFF. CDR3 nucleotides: TGTGCCAGCAGCTTAACTAGCACCGGGGAGCTGTTTTTT.

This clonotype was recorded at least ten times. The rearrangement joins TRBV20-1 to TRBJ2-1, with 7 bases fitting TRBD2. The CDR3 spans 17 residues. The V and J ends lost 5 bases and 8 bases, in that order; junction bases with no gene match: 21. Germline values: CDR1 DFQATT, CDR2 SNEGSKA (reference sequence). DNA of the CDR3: TGCAGTGCTCCCGAGGATGTGGGAGGGCTATCCGTCTATGAGCAGTTCTTC. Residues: CSAPEDVGGLSVYEQFF.